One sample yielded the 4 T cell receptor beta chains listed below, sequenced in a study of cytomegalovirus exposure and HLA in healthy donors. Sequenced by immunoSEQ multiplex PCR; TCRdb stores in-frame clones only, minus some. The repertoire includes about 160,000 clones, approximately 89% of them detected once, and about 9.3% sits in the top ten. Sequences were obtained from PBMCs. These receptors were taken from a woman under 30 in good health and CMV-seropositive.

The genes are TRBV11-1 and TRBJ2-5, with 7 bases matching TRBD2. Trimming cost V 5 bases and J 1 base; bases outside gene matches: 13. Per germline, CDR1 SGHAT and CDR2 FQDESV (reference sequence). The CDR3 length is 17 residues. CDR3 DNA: TGTGCCAGCAGCGACCCTCTGAGCGGGGTGGGCCAAGAGACCCAGTACTTC. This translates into CASSDPLSGVGQETQYF.

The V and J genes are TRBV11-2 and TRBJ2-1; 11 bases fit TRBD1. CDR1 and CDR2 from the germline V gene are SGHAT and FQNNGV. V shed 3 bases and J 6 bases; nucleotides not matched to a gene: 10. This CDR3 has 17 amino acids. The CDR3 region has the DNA TGTGCCAGCAGCTTTCGTCCATCCGGGACAGGGGGCAATGAGCAGTTCTTC. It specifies CASSFRPSGTGGNEQFF.

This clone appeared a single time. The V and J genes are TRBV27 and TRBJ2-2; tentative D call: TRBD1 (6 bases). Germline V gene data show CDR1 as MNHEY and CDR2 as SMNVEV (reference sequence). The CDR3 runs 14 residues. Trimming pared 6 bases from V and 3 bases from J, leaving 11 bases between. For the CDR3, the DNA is TGTGCCAGCAGGGCAGGGGCTTACACCGGGGAGCTGTTTTTT. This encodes CASRAGAYTGELFF.

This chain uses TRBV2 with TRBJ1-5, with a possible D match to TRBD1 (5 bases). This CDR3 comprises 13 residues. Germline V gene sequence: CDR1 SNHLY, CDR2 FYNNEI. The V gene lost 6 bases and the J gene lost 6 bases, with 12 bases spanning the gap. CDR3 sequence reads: CASRTEGAQPQHF. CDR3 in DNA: TGTGCCAGCAGGACGGAAGGGGCTCAGCCCCAGCATTTT.